These T cell receptor beta chains were read from a single sample in a study of cytomegalovirus exposure and HLA in healthy donors. Generated by immunoSEQ multiplex PCR, the TCRdb table keeps only in-frame clones and is missing some. Among about 110,000 clones, roughly 14% were seen once, and the ten largest hold under 2.5%. The sequenced material came from PBMCs. Receptor source: a woman between 18 and 30 years old in good health and CMV-seronegative. CDR3s include the opening cysteine and the closing phenylalanine or tryptophan. D genes are given only for firm matches. Only part of the rows carry a size: once, few, many, or a class if the clone is expanded.

>TRBV9|-|TRBJ2-7|TRBD2
CASSVGLAPHEQYF
TGTGCCAGCAGCGTAGGACTAGCTCCCCACGAGCAGTACTTC
>TRBV18|-|TRBJ1-4|-
CASSPGQLLSATNEKLFF
TGTGCCAGCTCACCCGGACAGCTTCTTTCTGCAACTAATGAAAAACTGTTTTTT
>TRBV13|-|TRBJ1-1|-
CASSLDRNTEAFF
TGTGCCAGCAGCCTGGACAGGAACACTGAAGCTTTCTTT
>TRBV6-5|-|TRBJ1-2|-
CASSYTGANYGYTF
TGTGCCAGCAGTTACACGGGAGCTAACTATGGCTACACCTTC
>TRBV7-2|few|TRBJ2-7|-
CASSLNNGYEQYF
TGTGCCAGCAGCTTAAATAACGGTTACGAGCAGTACTTC
>TRBV5-1|-|TRBJ2-1|TRBD1
CASSLIGTGLNEQFF
TGCGCCAGCAGCTTGATCGGGACAGGTCTAAATGAGCAGTTCTTC
>TRBV6-1|few|TRBJ1-6|-
CASSFPGQYSPLHF
TGTGCCAGCAGTTTTCCGGGACAATATTCACCCCTCCACTTT
>TRBV6-1|-|TRBJ1-5|-
CASSEEGHRPQHF
TGTGCCAGCAGTGAAGAGGGACACCGGCCCCAGCATTTT
>TRBV7-9|-|TRBJ2-2|TRBD1
CASSTGQGNTGELFF
TGTGCCAGCAGCACGGGACAGGGGAACACCGGGGAGCTGTTTTTT
>TRBV7-8|few|TRBJ2-1|-
CASSLAPTPYNEQFF
TGTGCCAGCAGCTTAGCCCCGACACCTTACAATGAGCAGTTCTTC
>TRBV30|few|TRBJ1-6|-
CAWGKRDGTGNSPLHF
TGTGCCTGGGGTAAGAGAGACGGGACTGGGAATTCACCCCTCCACTTT
>TRBV29-1|-|TRBJ2-3|-
CSVVAGPRTDTQYF
TGCAGCGTTGTCGCGGGGCCACGCACAGATACGCAGTATTTT
>TRBV5-4|-|TRBJ1-6|-
CASSRLKYNSPLHF
TGTGCCAGCAGCCGACTTAAATATAATTCACCCCTCCACTTT
>TRBV5-1|few|TRBJ2-2|TRBD2
CASNLGGLAAGELFF
TGCGCCAGCAACTTGGGGGGACTAGCAGCCGGGGAGCTGTTTTTT
>TRBV7-2|-|TRBJ2-7|TRBD2
CASSSRTRRYEQYF
TGTGCCAGCAGCTCCAGGACTAGAAGGTACGAGCAGTACTTC
>TRBV10-1|few|TRBJ2-2|TRBD2
CASSVRRGDTGELFF
TGCGCCAGCAGTGTCCGGCGGGGGGACACCGGGGAGCTGTTTTTT
>TRBV27|-|TRBJ2-6|-
CASSSGIAANVLTF
TGTGCCAGCAGTTCAGGGATAGCGGCCAACGTCCTGACTTTC
>TRBV2|-|TRBJ2-7|-
CASSVSRGTKVVYEQYF
TGTGCCAGCAGTGTGAGTCGGGGTACCAAGGTCGTCTACGAGCAGTACTTC
>TRBV7-3|-|TRBJ2-2|TRBD2
CASSEERGSGRASTGELFF
TGTGCCAGCAGCGAAGAGCGTGGTAGCGGGAGGGCCTCCACCGGGGAGCTGTTTTTT
>TRBV19|few|TRBJ2-7|-
CASSTFGGNAYEQYF
TGTGCCAGTAGTACATTTGGAGGGAATGCCTACGAGCAGTACTTC
>TRBV19|-|TRBJ2-3|-
CASSIARFTDTQYF
TGTGCCAGTAGTATAGCGCGATTCACAGATACGCAGTATTTT
>TRBV6-5|few|TRBJ2-7|-
CASSYDKSYEQYF
TGTGCCAGCAGTTACGACAAATCCTACGAGCAGTACTTC
>TRBV28|-|TRBJ1-2|TRBD1
CASRFGTGVRGYTF
TGTGCCAGCAGGTTCGGGACAGGGGTTCGTGGCTACACCTTC
>TRBV21-1|-|TRBJ2-7|-
CASSKAGPGLSYEQYF
TGTGCCAGCAGCAAAGCAGGGCCAGGGCTCTCCTACGAGCAGTACTTC
>TRBV4-1|-|TRBJ2-3|TRBD2
CASSQSGGRDTQYF
TGCGCCAGCAGCCAGTCGGGGGGGAGGGATACGCAGTATTTT
>TRBV28|-|TRBJ2-7|-
CASSPPPPGTIPHEQYF
TGTGCCAGCAGTCCACCTCCCCCCGGGACAATACCCCACGAGCAGTACTTC
>TRBV18|few|TRBJ2-7|TRBD1
CASSRGQGSEQYF
TGTGCCAGCTCACGTGGACAGGGCAGCGAGCAGTACTTC
>TRBV28|few|TRBJ1-1|-
CASSLKGEAFF
TGTGCCAGCAGTTTAAAGGGGGAAGCTTTCTTT
>TRBV5-6|few|TRBJ2-1|-
CASSFLGTSNEQFF
TGTGCCAGCAGCTTCCTAGGAACTAGCAATGAGCAGTTCTTC
>TRBV29-1|-|TRBJ2-2|-
CSALRGINTGELFF
TGCAGCGCCTTACGAGGGATTAACACCGGGGAGCTGTTTTTT
>TRBV10-3|-|TRBJ2-6|-
CAISENGRTVGANVLTF
TGTGCCATCAGTGAGAACGGTAGGACTGTTGGGGCCAACGTCCTGACTTTC
>TRBV28|-|TRBJ1-2|TRBD1
CASRGQGGRGNGYTF
TGTGCCAGCAGAGGACAGGGGGGTCGAGGGAATGGCTACACCTTC
>TRBV28|few|TRBJ2-3|TRBD2
CASSPSRGGADTQYF
TGTGCCAGCAGTCCCTCAAGGGGAGGGGCAGATACGCAGTATTTT
>TRBV6-1|few|TRBJ1-5|TRBD1
CASSELGTGGKQPQHF
TGTGCCAGCAGTGAGTTAGGGACAGGGGGAAAGCAGCCCCAGCATTTT
>TRBV10-3|-|TRBJ2-1|-
CAISEDREYNEQFF
TGTGCCATCAGTGAGGACAGAGAATACAATGAGCAGTTCTTC
>TRBV10-2|few|TRBJ1-1|-
CASPDRRNTEAFF
TGCGCCAGCCCAGACAGGCGGAACACTGAAGCTTTCTTT
>TRBV6-6|-|TRBJ2-5|TRBD1
CASSDTGDSSETQYF
TGTGCCAGCAGCGACACCGGGGACAGCTCAGAGACCCAGTACTTC